This T cell receptor beta chain emerged from a study of shared clonotypes between healthy human individuals. Sequencing was performed with immunoSEQ multiplex PCR; in TCRdb, only in-frame clones are kept and a portion is missing. The sample includes over a million clones, 75% to 85% of them seen just once. Everyone who donated was a Caucasian adult who lived in Nashville, Tennessee. V dropped 2 bases and J dropped 7; count of bases not matched to a gene: 8. The CDR3 spans 14 residues. Germline loops: CDR1 GTSNPN, CDR2 SVGIG (reference sequence). The origin of this receptor is a man aged 18 to 29 in good health. Some clones in this sample may be carry-over from other donors' samples. Sequenced sample: memory CD4+ T cells from PBMCs. Subset described: CD45RA-negative fraction. The chain uses TRBV30 and TRBJ1-2; 9 bases fit TRBD1. The CDR3 loop is CAWSYLRTGVGYTF. The DNA for the CDR3 is TGTGCCTGGAGTTACCTACGGACAGGGGTTGGCTACACCTTC.